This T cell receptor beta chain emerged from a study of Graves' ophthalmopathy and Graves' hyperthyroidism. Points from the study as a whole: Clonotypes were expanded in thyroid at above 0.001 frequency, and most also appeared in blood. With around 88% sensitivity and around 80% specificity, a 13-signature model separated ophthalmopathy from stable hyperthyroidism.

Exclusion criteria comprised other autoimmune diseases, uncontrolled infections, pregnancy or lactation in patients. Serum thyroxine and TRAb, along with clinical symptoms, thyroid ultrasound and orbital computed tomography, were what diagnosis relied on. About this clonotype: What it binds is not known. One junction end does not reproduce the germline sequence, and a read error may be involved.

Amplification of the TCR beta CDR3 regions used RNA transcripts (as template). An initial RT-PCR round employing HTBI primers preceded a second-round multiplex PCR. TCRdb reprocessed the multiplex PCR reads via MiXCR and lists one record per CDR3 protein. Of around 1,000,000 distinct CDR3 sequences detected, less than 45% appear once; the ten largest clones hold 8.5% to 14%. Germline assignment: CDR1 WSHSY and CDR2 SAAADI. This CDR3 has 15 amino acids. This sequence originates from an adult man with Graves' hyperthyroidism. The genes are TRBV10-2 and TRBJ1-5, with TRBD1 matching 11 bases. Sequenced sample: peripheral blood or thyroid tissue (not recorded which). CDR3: CASSYGQGANQLQHF. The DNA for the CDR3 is TGCGCCAGCAGTTATGGACAGGGGGCGAATCAGCTCCAGCATTTT.